This T cell receptor beta chain was identified during a study of beta chain features in type 1 diabetes. About the research overall: When patients were set against healthy donors, age, gender and cell yields were similar.

Reverse transcription of all isolated RNA meant that expressed TCRB transcripts were sequenced. Naive, central memory and regulatory T cell samples produced a mean of approximately 3.6 million reads. Only in-frame clones appear in the TCRdb table, and some are missing; sequencing was by immunoSEQ multiplex PCR. The sample has under 850,000 clones, around 15% seen once; the top ten hold 0.022%. V lost 6 bases and J 6 bases, leaving 7 bases between the germline ends. The CDR3 totals 11 residues. Germline assignment: CDR1 SNHLY and CDR2 FYNNEI. A note on this clone: The antigen is unknown.

Points from the study as a whole: VDJ junctions in type 1 diabetes patients carried more deletions and fewer insertions. All four CD4+ subsets of Type 1 diabetes patients contained TCRB CDR3s that were moderately but significantly shorter.

The gene calls are TRBV2 and TRBJ2-3, with a weak D call TRBD2 (6 bases). The source is a young man with type 1 diabetes. Sequencing was performed on naive CD4+ T cells from blood. This chain's CDR3 is CASSRGDTQYF. The CDR3, as DNA: TGTGCCAGCAGCCGGGGGGATACGCAGTATTTT.